The sequence of this TCR beta chain was determined in a study of blood T cell repertoires in COVID-19. Some clones are missing from TCRdb's copy, which holds only in-frame ones; the method was immunoSEQ multiplex PCR. This table has tens of thousands of clones, roughly 84% appearing once. Notes on this clone: Other DNA sequences within the sample encode an identical CDR3.

The TCR comes from a woman aged 80 or over in a cohort sampled during active or convalescent COVID-19. Sequenced: peripheral blood.

DNA for the CDR3: TGCGCCAGCAGCCCCACGGGGGGGTACCAAGAGACCCAGTACTTC. Its protein product is CASSPTGGYQETQYF. The rearrangement joins TRBV5-1 to TRBJ2-5, with 8 bases that match TRBD2. The length of the CDR3 is 15 residues. Germline-derived CDR1 and CDR2 are SGHRS and YFSETQ. With V trimmed by 4 bases and J by 0 bases, 5 bases remained unmatched.